Listed here are 18 T cell receptor beta chains from one sample, sequenced in a study of shared clonotypes between healthy human individuals. Terminally differentiated effector memory CD45RA+ cells were excluded from the naive CD8 cells, which were CD45RO-negative and positively selected for CCR7. The table came from immunoSEQ multiplex PCR; TCRdb's copy has only in-frame clones and leaves some out. The sample includes approximately 600,000 clones, roughly 96% seen only once; the top ten take over 0.09%. What was sequenced was naive CD8+ T cells sorted from blood. All receptors come from a woman aged 25 to 45 in good health.

This chain uses TRBV7-9 with TRBJ2-5; D perhaps matches TRBD2 (6 bases). Gene TRBJ2-7 matches the end of the DNA better, so the J call may be wrong. CDR3 length: 13 residues. The germline V gene has CDR1 SEHNR and CDR2 FQNEAQ (reference sequence). The CDR3 spells CASSGGSTYEQYF. The DNA of the CDR3 is TGTGCCAGCAGCGGAGGGTCCACCTACGAGCAGTACTTC.

The chain joins TRBV7-7 to TRBJ2-7; D is unclear. Germline assignment: CDR1 SSHAT and CDR2 FNYEAQ (reference sequence). The V gene lost 1 base and the J gene lost 3 bases, with 7 bases spanning the gap. The CDR3 has 13 residues. CDR3 loop: CASSLDLDYEQYF. In DNA, the CDR3 is TGTGCCAGCAGCTTAGATTTGGACTACGAGCAGTACTTC.

This chain uses TRBV21-1 with TRBJ2-1. TRBV21-1 is described as a pseudogene. CDR3 size: 17 residues. Here the CDR3 DNA reads TGTGCCAGCAAAACCGTCGGTAAGGCCCTTCGATACAATGAGCAGTTCTTC. Translation: CASKTVGKALRYNEQFF.

V and J are TRBV5-4 and TRBJ2-7; 8 bases are a match to TRBD2. CDR3 length: 15 residues. Germline CDR1 SGHNT, CDR2 YYREEE (reference sequence). With 4 bases clipped from V and 4 bases from J, the junction kept 10 bases outside the gene matches. The chain's CDR3 is CASSPHRVAGYEQYF. The CDR3 DNA reads as TGTGCCAGCAGCCCCCATCGGGTAGCGGGGTACGAGCAGTACTTC.

About this clone itself: The sample carries other DNA sequences with the same CDR3. The V and J genes are TRBV4-1 and TRBJ2-7; 8 positions agree with TRBD1. Germline V lookup: CDR1 MGHRA, CDR2 YSYEKL. The CDR3 length is 14 residues. Trimming at V came to 2 bases and at J to 5 bases, leaving 5 bases not matched to a gene. The CDR3 DNA sequence: TGCGCCAGCAGCCAACAGGACAGGGTTGACGAGCAGTACTTC. It specifies CASSQQDRVDEQYF.

The V and J genes are TRBV14 and TRBJ1-3, with 9 positions matching TRBD1. V was pared by 4 bases and J by 4 bases, with 8 bases of the junction left unmatched. This CDR3 region has 16 residues. Germline V CDR1 and CDR2: SGHDN, FVKESK. The CDR3 DNA reads TGTGCCAGCAGCCTACTTACAGGGACAGGGGGAAACACCATATATTTT. Amino acids: CASSLLTGTGGNTIYF.

J is TRBJ2-1 and V is TRBV7-9; D unclear. CDR1 and CDR2 from the germline V gene are SEHNR and FQNEAQ (reference sequence). Between the trimmed V and J ends, which lost 1 base and 5 bases, there was a span of 6 bases. CDR3 length: 13 amino acids. As DNA, the CDR3 is TGTGCCAGCAGCTTAGTAAGCAACAATGAGCAGTTCTTC. Its protein product is CASSLVSNNEQFF.

The chain couples TRBV28 to TRBJ1-5, with TRBD1 as a possible D gene (5 bases). The CDR3 runs 14 residues. The germline V and J ends were trimmed by 5 bases and 5 bases, with 13 bases remaining between them. Germline V gene sequence: CDR1 MDHEN, CDR2 SYDVKM. CDR3 in DNA: TGTGCCAGCAGTCCCAGGGAGAGGGATCAGCCCCAGCATTTT. Protein product: CASSPRERDQPQHF.

The CDR3 bases are TGTGCCAGCAGTTTATCTACCCACAGGAACACCTACGAGCAGTACTTC. Protein: CASSLSTHRNTYEQYF. The gene calls are TRBV28 and TRBJ2-7; weak D call: TRBD1 (5 bases). This CDR3 contains 16 residues. Germline V gene sequence: CDR1 MDHEN, CDR2 SYDVKM. With 1 base removed from V and 2 bases from J, the gap between germline ends came to 15 bases.

The rearrangement joins TRBV11-2 to TRBJ2-1; D is ambiguous. V was trimmed by 5 bases and J by 9 bases, leaving 14 bases between them. This CDR3 is 13 amino acids long. Germline CDR1 SGHAT, CDR2 FQNNGV. CDR3 DNA sequence: TGTGCCAGCAGCCTCTCACCAACGGTTGAGCAGTTCTTC. Translation: CASSLSPTVEQFF.

V gene TRBV11-2 combines with J gene TRBJ2-7; D is perhaps TRBD1 or TRBD2 (5 bases each). Per the germline V gene, CDR1 is SGHAT and CDR2 is FQNNGV. The CDR3 runs to 15 residues. V shed 8 bases and J shed 2 bases, with 19 bases lying between them. CDR3 sequence reads: CASRIDRGSTYEQYF. The CDR3 nucleotides are TGTGCCAGCCGTATCGACAGAGGGAGTACCTACGAGCAGTACTTC. The full variable domain, in which reference TRBV11-2 and TRBJ2-7 provide the parts outside the CDR3, is EAGVAQSPRYKIIEKRQSVAFWCNPISGHATLYWYQQILGQGPKLLIQFQNNGVVDDSQLPKDRFSAERLKGVDSTLKIQPAKLEDSAVYLCASRIDRGSTYEQYFGPGTRLTVT.

The chain couples TRBV5-5 to TRBJ2-7, with D hard to call. Trimming took 0 bases from V and 0 from J, leaving 4 bases between them. CDR3 size: 13 residues. Germline values: CDR1 SGHKS, CDR2 YYEKEE (reference sequence). The CDR3 is CASSLGVSYEQYF. CDR3 DNA sequence: TGTGCCAGCAGCTTGGGGGTCTCCTACGAGCAGTACTTC.

This CDR3 is CASLKSQTGPGYEQYF. The CDR3 DNA follows: TGTGCCAGCTTGAAGAGCCAGACAGGCCCTGGCTACGAGCAGTACTTC. V gene TRBV2 combines with J gene TRBJ2-7, with a tentative D call TRBD1 (6 bases). The CDR3 totals 16 residues. Between the trimmed V and J ends, which lost 8 bases and 3 bases, there was a span of 23 bases. Germline lookup yields CDR1 SNHLY and CDR2 FYNNEI.

This chain links TRBV27 with TRBJ2-3; 13 positions agree with TRBD2. The CDR3 runs to 19 residues. The junction had 11 bases not matched to a gene; V was cut back by 5 bases and J by 0 bases. The germline gives CDR1 MNHEY, CDR2 SMNVEV (reference sequence). CDR3 sequence: CASSPGTSGISFSTDTQYF. CDR3 in DNA: TGTGCCAGCAGTCCAGGGACTAGCGGGATCAGCTTTAGCACAGATACGCAGTATTTT.

With respect to this clone: Additional DNA sequences in this sample encode the identical CDR3. The chain has TRBV5-1 and TRBJ1-3; D not resolved. Trimming left V 0 bases short and J 4 bases short, with 5 bases between. CDR1 is SGHRS, CDR2 YFSETQ, per germline. CDR3 length: 13 amino acids. CDR3 DNA: TGCGCCAGCAGCTTGGACAGAGGAAACACCATATATTTT. It codes for CASSLDRGNTIYF.

The chain is built from TRBV7-9 and TRBJ2-1; 15 nucleotides line up with TRBD2. Germline V gene lookup returns CDR1 SEHNR and CDR2 FQNEAQ (reference sequence). The CDR3 contains 18 residues. The V segment lost 2 bases and the J segment 8 bases; nucleotides outside the gene matches: 10. The CDR3 reads CASSLPRTSGRAGHEQFF. Here the CDR3 DNA reads TGTGCCAGCAGCTTACCCCGGACTAGCGGGAGGGCCGGCCATGAGCAGTTCTTC. Complete variable domain (other parts from reference TRBV7-9 and TRBJ2-1): DTGVSQNPRHKITKRGQNVTFRCDPISEHNRLYWYRQTLGQGPEFLTYFQNEAQLEKSRLLSDRFSAERPKGSFSTLEIQRTEQGDSAMYLCASSLPRTSGRAGHEQFFGPGTRLTVL.

The V gene is TRBV27, the J gene TRBJ2-1; the D is unclear. Trimming left V 7 bases short and J 4 bases short, with 17 bases between. Germline lookup yields CDR1 MNHEY and CDR2 SMNVEV (reference sequence). CDR3 length: 15 amino acids. CDR3 sequence reads: CASTSRGPRYNEQFF. CDR3 coding DNA: TGTGCCAGCACCTCCCGCGGACCCCGTTACAATGAGCAGTTCTTC.

This chain joins TRBV2 and TRBJ2-1; TRBD2 aligns across 7 bases. Per the germline V gene, CDR1 is SNHLY and CDR2 is FYNNEI. The trim removed 3 bases at V and 5 bases at J, leaving 7 bases unmatched. This CDR3 spans 15 amino acids. In DNA, the CDR3 is TGTGCCAGCAGTGAGGTGGCGGGAGACAACAATGAGCAGTTCTTC. This sequence encodes CASSEVAGDNNEQFF.